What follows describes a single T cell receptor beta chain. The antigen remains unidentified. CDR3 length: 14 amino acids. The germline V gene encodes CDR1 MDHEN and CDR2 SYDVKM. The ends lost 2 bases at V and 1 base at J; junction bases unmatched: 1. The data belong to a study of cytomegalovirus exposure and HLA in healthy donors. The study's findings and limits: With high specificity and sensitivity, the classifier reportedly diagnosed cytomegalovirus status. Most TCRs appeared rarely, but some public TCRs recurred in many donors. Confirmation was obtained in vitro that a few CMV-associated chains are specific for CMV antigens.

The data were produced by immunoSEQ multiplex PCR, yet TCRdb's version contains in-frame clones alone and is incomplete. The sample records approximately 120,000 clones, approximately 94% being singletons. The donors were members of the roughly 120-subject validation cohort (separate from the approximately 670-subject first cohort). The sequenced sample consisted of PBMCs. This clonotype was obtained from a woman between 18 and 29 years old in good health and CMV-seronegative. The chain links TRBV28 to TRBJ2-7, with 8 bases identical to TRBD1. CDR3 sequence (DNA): TGTGCCAGCAGTTTAGGGACAGGATCCTACGAGCAGTACTTC. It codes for CASSLGTGSYEQYF.